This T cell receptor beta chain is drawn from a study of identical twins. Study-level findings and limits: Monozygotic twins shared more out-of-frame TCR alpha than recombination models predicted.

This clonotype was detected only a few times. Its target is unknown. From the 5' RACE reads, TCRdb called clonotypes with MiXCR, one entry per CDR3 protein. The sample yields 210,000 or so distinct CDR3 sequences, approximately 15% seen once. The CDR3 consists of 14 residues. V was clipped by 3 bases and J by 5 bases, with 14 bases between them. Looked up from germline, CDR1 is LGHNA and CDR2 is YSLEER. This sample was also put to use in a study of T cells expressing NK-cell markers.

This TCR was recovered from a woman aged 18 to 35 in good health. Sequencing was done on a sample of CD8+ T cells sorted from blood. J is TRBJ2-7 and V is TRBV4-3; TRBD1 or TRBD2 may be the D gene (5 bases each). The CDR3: CASSQAFGTDEQYF. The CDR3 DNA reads TGCGCCAGCAGCCAGGCTTTCGGGACCGACGAGCAGTACTTC.